The TCR beta chain under discussion was sequenced for a study of T cells in Graves' hyperthyroidism and ophthalmopathy. Study as a whole: Peripheral blood draws took place at initial diagnosis, ahead of any treatment.

Overall study findings and caveats: Ophthalmopathy, as predicted by the model, came a median around 7 months after the prediction.

V lost 4 bases and J 3 bases, leaving 15 bases between the germline ends. Germline assignment: CDR1 SQVTM and CDR2 ANQGSEA. CDR3 size: 14 residues. Amplification targeted TCR beta CDR3 regions from RNA transcripts. An initial round of RT-PCR targeting the TCR CDR3 relied on the HTBI primer set. MiXCR, run by TCRdb on the multiplex PCR reads, gives a single entry per CDR3 protein. The table has approximately 600,000 distinct CDR3 sequences, less than 25% seen once; the top ten hold 34%. In its sample, this clonotype was seen a few times. Its antigen is not identified. The V gene is TRBV29-1, the J gene TRBJ2-5, with a tentative D call TRBD2 (6 bases). The specimen sequenced was blood. The clonotype originates from a man aged 25-45 years with Graves' ophthalmopathy. This CDR3 reads CSVVSRRREETQYF. CDR3 DNA sequence: TGCAGCGTTGTAAGTAGGAGGAGGGAAGAGACCCAGTACTTC.